The 17 T cell receptor beta chains below come from one sample, sequenced in a study of T-cell reconstitution after alpha-beta-depleted transplantation in children. Unique molecular identifiers were incorporated when the TCRbeta library was constructed. TCRdb independently ran MiXCR on the PCR reads; one entry per CDR3 protein. Among approximately 430,000 distinct CDR3 sequences, about a sixth were seen once, and the ten largest hold about 32%. This specimen was PBMCs, mostly from graft donor cells, taken 360 days after TCRalphabeta/CD19-depleted stem cell transplant. The source is a boy less than two years old who had a stem cell transplant for Wiskott-Aldrich syndrome, so the T cells may come from the graft donor.

This clonotype was counted a few times. The V call is TRBV7-2, the J call TRBJ2-1; 10 bases agree with TRBD2. V lost 5 bases and J lost 0; bases outside the gene matches: 7. The CDR3 loop spans 17 amino acids. The germline CDR1 and CDR2 sequences are SGHTA and FQGNSA. CDR3 sequence (DNA): TGTGCCAGCAGCACCCCTAAGCGGGAGGGCTCCTACAATGAGCAGTTCTTC. Protein product: CASSTPKREGSYNEQFF.

This sequence joins TRBV12-3 or TRBV12-4 and TRBJ1-1, with a possible D match to TRBD1 (5 bases). The V end was cut by 5 bases, the J end by 4 bases, with 17 bases between. This CDR3 has 15 amino acids. The CDR3 nucleotides are TGTGCCAGCAGTCTCACGGCGGGGGGAGTCACTGAAGCTTTCTTT. Its protein product is CASSLTAGGVTEAFF.

This chain joins TRBV20-1 and TRBJ2-7; D remains unclear. This CDR3 has 11 amino acids. Trimming shortened V by 2 bases and J by 2 bases, and 4 bases separated the two germline ends. The germline gives CDR1 DFQATT, CDR2 SNEGSKA (reference sequence). The CDR3 DNA is TGCAGTGCTAGACTTACCTACGAGCAGTACTTC. This gives the protein CSARLTYEQYF.

V is TRBV27 and J is TRBJ2-6; 10 bases map to TRBD1. After removal of 9 bases from V and 2 bases from J, the junction contained 7 bases not matched to a gene. The CDR3 extends over 16 amino acids. CDR1 is MNHEY and CDR2 is SMNVEV in the germline V gene (reference sequence). The CDR3 protein is CASSTGGRTGANVLTF. In nucleotides, the CDR3 is TGTGCCAGTTCGACAGGGGGCCGAACTGGGGCCAACGTCCTGACTTTC.

The rearrangement joins TRBV3-1 to TRBJ2-1; 13 nucleotides align to TRBD2. The CDR3 length is 17 residues. V trimming: 2 bases; J trimming: 6 bases; junction bases outside the gene matches: 7. In germline, CDR1 is LGHDT, CDR2 YNNKEL (reference sequence). The chain's CDR3 is CASSQNSGLAGVNEQFF. For the CDR3, the DNA is TGTGCCAGCAGCCAAAATTCAGGACTAGCGGGAGTCAATGAGCAGTTCTTC.

This clonotype was seen a handful of times. The rearrangement uses TRBV5-1 and TRBJ2-2, with D tentatively TRBD1 (6 bases). The CDR3 covers 16 residues. Germline V CDR1 and CDR2: SGHRS, YFSETQ. The germline V and J ends were trimmed by 4 bases and 2 bases, with 15 bases remaining between them. CDR3 protein: CASSPATGSNTGELFF. CDR3 nucleotide sequence: TGCGCCAGCAGCCCCGCGACAGGATCCAACACCGGGGAGCTGTTTTTT.

The J gene is TRBJ2-2, the V gene TRBV5-1; 7 bases are a match to TRBD1. CDR1 is SGHRS, CDR2 YFSETQ, per germline. This CDR3 spans 15 amino acids. V trimming: 5 bases; J trimming: 0 bases; junction bases outside the gene matches: 4. The CDR3 protein is CASRVGQTNTGELFF. DNA for the CDR3: TGCGCCAGCAGGGTGGGACAGACGAACACCGGGGAGCTGTTTTTT.

The gene calls are TRBV5-1 and TRBJ2-7, with D perhaps TRBD1 (6 bases). CDR1 is SGHRS and CDR2 is YFSETQ in the germline V gene. This CDR3 has 14 amino acids. Trimming cost V 5 bases and J 4 bases, with 16 bases left between them. The CDR3 reads CASRPRQDSYEQYF. The CDR3 DNA reads TGCGCCAGCAGGCCCCGACAGGATTCTTACGAGCAGTACTTC.

This chain links TRBV28 with TRBJ1-1; D possibly corresponds to TRBD1 (5 bases). V lost 5 bases to trimming and J lost 1 base, with 8 bases between them. The length of the CDR3 is 13 residues. Germline CDR1 reads MDHEN; CDR2 reads SYDVKM. CDR3 coding DNA: TGTGCCAGCAGTAGGGGCTCGAACACTGAAGCTTTCTTT. It encodes CASSRGSNTEAFF.

This clonotype was seen only a few times. The chain combines TRBV18 with TRBJ2-5, with 8 bases identical to TRBD1. The CDR3 totals 14 residues. Germline V CDR1 and CDR2: KGHSH, LQKENI. Losses at the gene ends were 2 bases for V and 3 bases for J; bases not matched to a gene: 2. CDR3 DNA sequence: TGTGCCAGCTCACCAGTGACAGGGGAAGAGACCCAGTACTTC. This encodes CASSPVTGEETQYF. The full variable domain, rest sourced from reference TRBV18 and TRBJ2-5, is NAGVMQNPRHLVRRRGQEARLRCSPMKGHSHVYWYRQLPEEGLKFMVYLQKENIIDESGMPKERFSAEFPKEGPSILRIQQVVRGDSAAYFCASSPVTGEETQYFGPGTRLLVL.

This chain links TRBV28 with TRBJ1-2; the D is unclear. V was shortened by 2 bases and J by 6 bases, with 10 bases between the two germline ends. The CDR3 loop spans 13 amino acids. Germline-derived CDR1 and CDR2 are MDHEN and SYDVKM. In nucleotides, the CDR3 is TGTGCCAGCAGTTTAGTTTTAGGGAATGGCTACACCTTC. It specifies CASSLVLGNGYTF.

Only a few counts were recorded for this clonotype. The chain is built from TRBV5-5 and TRBJ2-3; D is unclear. V was shortened by 5 bases and J by 5 bases, with 12 bases between the two germline ends. This CDR3 is 13 amino acids long. CDR1 and CDR2 from the germline V gene are SGHKS and YYEKEE (reference sequence). CDR3 loop: CASRPTLGDTQYF. The CDR3 DNA reads as TGTGCCAGCAGGCCCACACTCGGAGATACGCAGTATTTT.

The sample holds a few counts of this clonotype. The chain uses TRBV20-1 and TRBJ1-5; D is unclear. V gave up 5 bases and J gave up 5 bases, with 13 bases separating them. Looked up from germline, CDR1 is DFQATT and CDR2 is SNEGSKA (reference sequence). The CDR3 contains 13 residues. As DNA, the CDR3 is TGCAGTGCTCAAAAATATCAGGATCAGCCCCAGCATTTT. Translation: CSAQKYQDQPQHF.

A few counts support this clonotype. V and J are TRBV12-3 or TRBV12-4 and TRBJ2-1, with 8 positions matching TRBD2. The CDR3 consists of 17 residues. The ends lost 5 bases at V and 0 bases at J; junction bases unmatched: 9. CDR3 sequence: CASSPRGSGASYNEQFF. CDR3 nucleotide sequence: TGTGCCAGCAGTCCCCGCGGTAGCGGGGCCTCCTACAATGAGCAGTTCTTC.

This clonotype has just a few counts. The chain uses TRBV10-3 and TRBJ2-2; a weak D match, TRBD1 (6 bases). The V end was cut by 4 bases, the J end by 0 bases, with 15 bases between. The CDR3 is made up of 17 amino acids. CDR1 ENHRY and CDR2 SYGVKD come from the germline V gene. CDR3 sequence reads: CAISGRGQPANTGELFF. DNA for the CDR3: TGTGCCATCAGTGGCCGAGGACAGCCCGCGAACACCGGGGAGCTGTTTTTT.

This clonotype was recorded once. The chain couples TRBV9 to TRBJ2-5; 7 bases fit TRBD2. Germline CDR1 SGDLS, CDR2 YYNGEE. Unmatched junction bases numbered 7, after V lost 4 bases and J lost 4 bases. The CDR3 runs 14 residues. In DNA form, the CDR3 reads TGTGCCAGCAGCCCCCGGACTAGAGGAGAGACCCAGTACTTC. Translating it yields CASSPRTRGETQYF.

This clonotype was found a few times. The chain recombines TRBV7-8 with TRBJ2-3; D tentatively reads TRBD1 or TRBD2 (5 bases each). V gave up 2 bases and J gave up 4 bases, with 13 bases separating them. Germline values: CDR1 SGHVS, CDR2 FQNEAQ. CDR3 size: 15 residues. The chain's CDR3 is CASSLTGGTADTQYF. The CDR3 DNA reads as TGTGCCAGCAGCTTAACTGGTGGGACCGCAGATACGCAGTATTTT.